The 5 T cell receptor beta chains below come from one sample, sequenced in a study of shared clonotypes between healthy human individuals. Generated by immunoSEQ multiplex PCR, the TCRdb table keeps only in-frame clones and is missing some. The sample holds 400,000 to 600,000 clones, approximately 94% seen once. The sample comprised naive CD4+ T cells sorted from blood. Stated subset: CD45RA+ positively selected. The origin of the receptors is a woman aged 30 to 39 in good health.

V is TRBV11-2 and J is TRBJ2-7; TRBD1 aligns across 7 bases. Germline V gene lookup returns CDR1 SGHAT and CDR2 FQNNGV. CDR3 length: 14 amino acids. With V trimmed by 4 bases and J by 3 bases, 6 bases remained unmatched. In DNA, the CDR3 is TGTGCCAGCAGCTACAGGGACAGTATCTACGAGCAGTACTTC. This gives the protein CASSYRDSIYEQYF.

The chain joins TRBV6-1 to TRBJ1-1, with 7 bases matching TRBD1. The CDR3 length is 13 residues. The germline V gene encodes CDR1 MNHNS and CDR2 SASEGT. The V and J ends lost 3 bases and 6 bases, in that order; junction bases with no gene match: 4. CDR3: CASSDAGGSEAFF. The CDR3 DNA follows: TGTGCCAGCAGTGATGCAGGGGGGTCTGAAGCTTTCTTT.

CDR3 in amino acids: CSATPGDTQYF. The CDR3 DNA sequence: TGCAGTGCTACACCTGGAGATACGCAGTATTTT. This sequence joins TRBV20-1 and TRBJ2-3; D is unclear. The germline gives CDR1 DFQATT, CDR2 SNEGSKA (reference sequence). The V end was cut by 4 bases, the J end by 5 bases, with 7 bases between. The CDR3 has 11 amino acids.

In DNA form, the CDR3 reads TGTGCCAGCAGGTTCGGACAGGGTGGATACGAGCAGTACTTC. Translation: CASRFGQGGYEQYF. The chain carries TRBV2 and TRBJ2-7; 8 bases agree with TRBD1. The CDR3 sequence is 14 residues long. Trimming took 6 bases from V and 4 from J; bases not matched to a gene: 8. Germline CDR1 is SNHLY and CDR2 is FYNNEI.

The chain uses TRBV4-1 and TRBJ2-2; no clear D. The CDR3 consists of 16 residues. Trimming stripped 4 bases from V and 3 bases from J, with 15 bases between. Germline V gene data show CDR1 as MGHRA and CDR2 as YSYEKL. The DNA for the CDR3 is TGCGCCAGCAGCCCCTTCCCGTCATCGGACACCGGGGAGCTGTTTTTT. Protein: CASSPFPSSDTGELFF.